This section outlines one T cell receptor (beta chain) sequence together with its context. As yet, its antigen is unknown. A much bigger clone sits one base away, suggesting this may be a read error. The data are from a study of regulatory T cells in long-lasting Graves disease. Study-wide background: Duration of antithyroid drug therapy among newly diagnosed Graves' patients was under 3 months.

Library construction for TCR beta used iRepertoire HTBI primers and Arm-PCR of CDR3 regions. MiXCR, applied by TCRdb to the multiplex PCR reads, yields one record per CDR3 protein. Of about 440,000 distinct CDR3 sequences detected, under 15% appear once; the ten largest clones hold 16%. Time point noted: newly diagnosed GD, antithyroid drugs for less than 3 months. From PBMCs, RNA was extracted and then used to make the TCR library. Study conclusions and caveats: TCR diversity was lower in persistent Graves' patients than in newly diagnosed ones.

Per the germline V gene, CDR1 is MDHEN and CDR2 is SYDVKM. Trimming took 6 bases from V and 4 from J; bases not matched to a gene: 8. The CDR3 length is 15 residues. In addition, the sample was reused for a study of T cells in Graves' hyperthyroidism and ophthalmopathy. That report adds: No ophthalmopathy progression within 18 months constituted stable Graves' hyperthyroidism. Ophthalmopathy was told apart from stable hyperthyroidism by a 13 V-J model.

The source is a woman aged 25-40 years with Graves disease. Sequenced material: peripheral blood mononuclear cells (PBMCs), taken at new diagnosis, from a patient treated with antithyroid drugs. This chain joins TRBV28 and TRBJ1-4; 7 bases map to TRBD1. CDR3 sequence (DNA): TGTGCCAGCAGATCCCGGGACAGCTATAATGAAAAACTGTTTTTT. It yields the protein CASRSRDSYNEKLFF.